This T cell receptor beta chain is drawn from a study of cytomegalovirus exposure and HLA in healthy donors. PCR primers comprised 60 Vbeta and 13 Jbeta primers. TCRdb's table, derived via immunoSEQ multiplex PCR, lists solely in-frame clones and lacks some. The data hold about 89,000 clones, with about four fifths observed a single time. Trimming took 3 bases from V and 1 from J, leaving 8 bases between them. The CDR3 runs 13 residues. Germline loops: CDR1 SGHRS, CDR2 YFSETQ. Sample: PBMCs. This TCR derives from a female donor in good health and CMV-seropositive. J is TRBJ2-7 and V is TRBV5-1; TRBD2 might be the D (6 bases). CDR3 nucleotides: TGCGCCAGCAGCTCCGGGGGATCCTACGAGCAGTACTTC. Protein sequence: CASSSGGSYEQYF.